This TCR beta chain was found in a study of cytomegalovirus exposure and HLA in healthy donors. Study details: The Caucasian-associated ancestry cluster contained 75% to 85% of the roughly 400 genotyped donors. Study-level findings and limits: Sequencing depth across donors, presence/absence analyses assumed, was roughly uniform.

PCR used 60 Vbeta primers and 13 Jbeta primers. Profiled with immunoSEQ multiplex PCR; TCRdb holds only in-frame clones, not every one. The profile shows 150,000 to 200,000 clones, 80% to 85% of them singletons. In regard to this clone: Its antigen remains unknown.

Looked up from germline, CDR1 is SNHLY and CDR2 is FYNNEI. Trimming took 6 bases from V and 9 from J; bases not matched to a gene: 12. The length of the CDR3 is 14 residues. The sequence came from a woman between 35 and 50 years old in good health and CMV-seronegative. This chain connects TRBV2 to TRBJ2-7; TRBD1 agrees at 9 bases. The sequenced material came from PBMCs. CDR3 loop: CASSLSGQGFGQYF. CDR3 in DNA: TGTGCCAGCAGCTTGTCCGGACAGGGGTTTGGGCAGTACTTC.